This T cell receptor (beta chain) was documented in a study of blood T cell repertoires in COVID-19. Study overall: Acute-phase and convalescent COVID-19 samples originated in the United States, Italy and Spain. In each case, the material was cDNA or gDNA derived from T cells, B-cell-depleted T cells, or PBMCs.

Sequencing was performed with immunoSEQ multiplex PCR; in TCRdb, only in-frame clones are kept and a portion is missing. The sample has 300,000 to 450,000 clones, around 89% seen once. V was cut by 2 bases and J by 0 bases, with 8 bases left in between. The CDR3 loop spans 16 amino acids. Germline loops: CDR1 MNHEY, CDR2 SVGEGT. The chain links TRBV6-2 or TRBV6-3 to TRBJ2-6; possible D gene TRBD2, 6 bases. The TCR originated in a woman under 30 who had recovered from COVID-19. What was sequenced was PBMCs or T cells enriched from blood (not recorded which). The CDR3 region is CASSYAGHSGANVLTF. DNA of the CDR3: TGTGCCAGCAGTTACGCGGGGCACTCTGGGGCCAACGTCCTGACTTTC.